This entry describes one T cell receptor beta chain. Its antigen is unknown. No much larger clone exists at a distance of one base, and base qualities are not known. This specimen comes from a study of cytomegalovirus exposure and HLA in healthy donors (dated by TCRdb to the late 2010s). Notes on the research overall: A later analysis indicated that the 100 to 150 validation repertoires were generated on the platform also employed for the 700 or so repertoires of the first cohort. To predict cytomegalovirus infection status, the study combined high-throughput TCR immunosequencing, statistical association of individual TCRs with disease status, and machine learning. In addition to the first cohort of approximately 650 subjects, a separate validation cohort of 120 different subjects was used. The study was designed to test whether signatures of past pathogen exposure could be identified by cataloging public T cell receptors. The investigation overall reported the following: Subsequent analysis determined that TCRs grouped into clusters in the first cohort also showed a tendency toward co-occurrence across the 120 validation repertoires, and roughly 95% of cluster scores exceeded 0. Most TCR sequences were observed very rarely across donors, whereas some public TCRs were present in many individuals. The study gave a list of about 160 TCR beta chains associated with cytomegalovirus. In vitro tests confirmed that a few of the cytomegalovirus-associated TCR beta chains recognize cytomegalovirus antigens. The classifier was reported to diagnose cytomegalovirus status with high specificity and sensitivity in both the original and validation cohorts. A later analysis had no HLA typing for the validation cohort, so co-occurrence there was scored across all 130 or so repertoires. According to the authors, the approach could potentially be generalized to other disease states and immunological phenotypes.

The donors belonged to the validation cohort of approximately 130 subjects, which was separate from the roughly 680-subject first cohort. The method behind the library was the immunoSEQ multiplex PCR assay. The source study handled its data this way. A statistical classification framework was built for diagnosing cytomegalovirus status from the catalog of TCR beta chain sequences. The immuneACCESS repertoire file appears here via TCRdb, limited to in-frame rearrangements. These files lack a portion of the clones; in checked studies, under half of the deficit traces to unresolved V genes, and the cause of the others is not known. V, J and clone size were drawn from that table, and D and trimming were deduced from the DNA. The sample yields over 200,000 clones; almost 90% were counted once. 0.35% to 0.45% of the sample belongs to the ten largest clones. CDR1 SEHNR and CDR2 FQNEAQ are derived from the germline V gene (reference sequence). From its cysteine to its phenylalanine, the CDR3 spans 13 amino acids. Only the CDR3 DNA is retained, 39 bases long and in frame from the first base. The V and J ends are trimmed by 4 bases and 8 bases, leaving 14 bases between them.

The rearrangement joined TRBV7-9 to TRBJ1-2; possibly the D gene is TRBD1, per 6 matching bases. What was sequenced was PBMCs. The clonotype originates from a young woman in good health and CMV-seronegative. The CDR3 sequence is CASSSSGAGGYTF. The nucleotides read TGTGCCAGCAGCTCTTCAGGGGCAGGGGGCTACACCTTC.